A selection of T cell receptor beta chains follows, all from one sample in a study of Graves' ophthalmopathy and Graves' hyperthyroidism. TCRdb used MiXCR to reprocess the multiplex PCR reads, holding one entry per CDR3 protein. Here the sample spans some 160,000 distinct CDR3 sequences, 35% to 50% being singletons. The sample consisted of peripheral blood. The receptors were gathered from a man aged 30-40 years with Graves' ophthalmopathy. Each CDR3 is given with its conserved first and last residue. A D gene is named only where the DNA matches it firmly. A clone size is listed for some rows: how often the clone was seen (once, few, many), or a class if it is expanded.

j_call,d_call,clone_size,v_call,cdr3_aa,cdr3_nt
TRBJ2-5,TRBD2,many,TRBV6-5,CASRAPLGEGETQYF,TGTGCCAGCAGAGCACCTCTAGGGGAGGGAGAGACCCAGTACTTC
TRBJ2-2,TRBD1,many,TRBV6-2/TRBV6-3,CATLATGAGGTGELFF,TGTGCCACCCTCGCAACCGGGGCAGGGGGCACCGGGGAGCTGTTTTTT
TRBJ2-7,TRBD2,few,TRBV6-5,CASSSGLAGGVQYF,TGTGCCAGCAGTTCCGGACTAGCGGGAGGAGTGCAGTACTTC
TRBJ1-2,-,many,TRBV11-1,CASSLKTGSLNYGYTF,TGTGCCAGCAGCTTAAAGACAGGTTCTCTTAACTATGGCTACACCTTC
TRBJ1-1,-,many,TRBV28,CASLTGVEAFF,TGTGCCAGCCTCACGGGGGTCGAAGCTTTCTTT
TRBJ1-1,-,many,TRBV7-9,CASSAGSNTEAFF,TGTGCCAGCAGCGCCGGGTCTAACACTGAAGCTTTCTTT
TRBJ2-1,TRBD2,-,TRBV7-3,CASSLSAGRTHNEQFF,TGTGCCAGCAGCTTAAGTGCCGGGAGGACACACAATGAGCAGTTCTTC
TRBJ2-7,TRBD1,many,TRBV30,CAWSAGTGFSEQYF,TGTGCCTGGAGTGCCGGGACAGGGTTTTCCGAGCAGTACTTC
TRBJ1-5,-,many,TRBV30,CAWSGSVGQPQHF,TGTGCCTGGAGTGGGTCAGTCGGTCAGCCCCAGCATTTT
TRBJ2-7,TRBD2,many,TRBV6-5,CASSKTSGRVSEQYF,TGTGCCAGCAGCAAGACTAGCGGGAGAGTGAGCGAGCAGTACTTC
TRBJ2-7,TRBD1,-,TRBV6-2/TRBV6-3,CASRKPGQGSYEQYF,TGTGCCAGCAGAAAACCGGGACAGGGCTCCTACGAGCAGTACTTC
TRBJ1-1,-,many,TRBV27,CASSHLPGPTNTEAFF,TGTGCCAGCAGTCACCTCCCGGGACCGACGAACACTGAAGCTTTCTTT
TRBJ1-2,-,-,TRBV6-1,CASRTPGAWGYTF,TGTGCCAGCAGAACACCGGGGGCCTGGGGCTACACCTTC
TRBJ2-7,TRBD2,-,TRBV28,CASSAPAGVSEQYF,TGTGCCAGCAGTGCTCCAGCGGGAGTCTCCGAGCAGTACTTC
TRBJ2-7,-,many,TRBV14,CASSQEWGALLGEQYF,TGTGCCAGCAGCCAAGAATGGGGGGCCCTCTTAGGCGAGCAGTACTTC
TRBJ1-5,-,many,TRBV19,CASSPAGGRQPQHF,TGTGCCAGTAGCCCCGCCGGGGGAAGGCAGCCCCAGCATTTT
TRBJ1-3,TRBD1,-,TRBV6-1,CACRDRDGNTIYF,TGTGCCTGCCGGGACAGGGATGGAAACACCATATATTTT
TRBJ2-7,-,many,TRBV30,CAWSSLHEQYF,TGTGCCTGGTCCTCGTTACATGAGCAGTACTTC
TRBJ1-1,-,many,TRBV12-3/TRBV12-4,CASSLAPVTTEAFF,TGTGCCAGCAGTTTAGCCCCAGTCACCACTGAAGCTTTCTTT
TRBJ2-7,-,-,TRBV28,CASSLGGRTDYEQYF,TGTGCCAGCAGTTTAGGGGGACGGACAGACTACGAGCAGTACTTC
TRBJ1-2,-,-,TRBV6-5,CASSYGRGNYGYTF,TGTGCCAGCAGTTACGGACGGGGAAACTATGGCTACACCTTC
TRBJ2-4,-,-,TRBV6-9,CASSLKGVNIQYF,TGTGCCAGCAGCTTAAAAGGGGTGAACATTCAGTACTTC
TRBJ2-7,-,-,TRBV6-1,CASSPHRDEQYF,TGTGCCAGCAGTCCCCATAGGGACGAGCAGTACTTC
TRBJ2-4,-,many,TRBV7-9,CASSLIGGRKNIQYF,TGTGCCAGCAGCTTAATCGGGGGGCGAAAAAACATTCAGTACTTC
TRBJ2-7,TRBD1,many,TRBV5-1,CASSPDPGQTYEQYF,TGCGCCAGCAGCCCAGACCCGGGACAGACCTACGAGCAGTACTTC
TRBJ2-2,TRBD2,-,TRBV25-1,CASSEGLAGNPANTGELFF,TGTGCCAGCAGTGAAGGTCTAGCGGGAAACCCCGCGAACACCGGGGAGCTGTTTTTT
TRBJ1-1,TRBD1,-,TRBV27,CASSLGRGQMNTEAFF,TGTGCCAGCAGTTTGGGCAGGGGGCAGATGAACACTGAAGCTTTCTTT
TRBJ1-1,-,-,TRBV12-3/TRBV12-4,CASSSPPGEEYRVNTEAFF,TGTGCCAGCAGTTCCCCCCCCGGCGAGGAATACAGGGTGAACACTGAAGCTTTCTTT
TRBJ1-6,TRBD1,-,TRBV27,CASRQDRVGNSPLHF,TGTGCCAGCAGACAAGACAGGGTTGGGAATTCACCCCTCCACTTT
TRBJ1-1,-,many,TRBV3-1,CASSQGIGTEAFF,TGTGCCAGCAGCCAGGGAATCGGCACTGAAGCTTTCTTT
TRBJ2-5,-,many,TRBV7-2,CASSRSLAGGTQYF,TGTGCCAGCAGCCGATCTCTAGCCGGGGGGACCCAGTACTTC
TRBJ2-7,TRBD2,many,TRBV28,CASSFAASGDYEQYF,TGTGCCAGCAGTTTCGCGGCTAGCGGGGACTACGAGCAGTACTTC
TRBJ1-2,-,many,TRBV2,CASSEGGLRDGYTF,TGTGCCAGCAGTGAGGGGGGCCTAAGGGATGGCTACACCTTC
TRBJ1-2,TRBD1,-,TRBV19,CASSGQGTNYGYTF,TGTGCCAGTAGTGGACAGGGCACGAACTATGGCTACACCTTC
TRBJ1-1,-,many,TRBV29-1,CSVNEGVGAFF,TGCAGCGTTAACGAGGGGGTAGGGGCTTTCTTT
TRBJ1-3,-,-,TRBV19,CASSWRVSGNTIYF,TGTGCCAGTAGCTGGAGAGTCTCTGGAAACACCATATATTTT
TRBJ2-2,-,-,TRBV19,CASMVSTNTGELFF,TGTGCCAGTATGGTGTCTACGAACACCGGGGAGCTGTTTTTT
TRBJ2-5,-,many,TRBV6-2/TRBV6-3,CASNPARLVETQYF,TGTGCCAGCAACCCCGCGAGGCTTGTGGAGACCCAGTACTTC
TRBJ2-3,-,-,TRBV30,CAWTFSPTADTQYF,TGTGCCTGGACTTTCTCCCCGACGGCAGATACGCAGTATTTT
TRBJ1-5,-,many,TRBV30,CAWSVRVKGKQPQHF,TGTGCCTGGAGTGTAAGGGTAAAGGGCAAACAGCCCCAGCATTTT
TRBJ2-2,TRBD2,many,TRBV19,CASFGDPPGGRDTGELFF,TGTGCCAGCTTCGGGGATCCCCCGGGCGGGAGGGACACCGGGGAGCTGTTTTTT
TRBJ2-1,TRBD2,many,TRBV25-1,CASRLSGTTYNEQFF,TGTGCCAGCAGATTATCCGGGACTACCTACAATGAGCAGTTCTTC
TRBJ1-2,-,many,TRBV10-2,CASSESPGGSDGYTF,TGCGCCAGCAGTGAGTCCCCCGGGGGAAGCGATGGCTACACCTTC
TRBJ1-5,-,many,TRBV12-3/TRBV12-4,CASSSADGPNQPQHF,TGTGCCAGCAGTTCAGCGGACGGCCCCAATCAGCCCCAGCATTTT
TRBJ1-2,TRBD1,many,TRBV27,CASGRGQGQLINYGYTF,TGTGCCAGCGGTAGAGGACAGGGTCAATTAATAAACTATGGCTACACCTTC
TRBJ2-2,TRBD2,-,TRBV30,CAFGLAGGFGELFF,TGTGCCTTCGGACTAGCGGGAGGGTTCGGGGAGCTGTTTTTT
TRBJ2-7,-,-,TRBV6-2/TRBV6-3,CASSYSRAGSYEQYF,TGTGCCAGCAGTTACTCGAGGGCGGGATCCTACGAGCAGTACTTC
TRBJ1-2,-,-,TRBV12-3/TRBV12-4,CASTQKLNYGYTF,TGTGCCAGCACGCAGAAACTCAACTATGGCTACACCTTC